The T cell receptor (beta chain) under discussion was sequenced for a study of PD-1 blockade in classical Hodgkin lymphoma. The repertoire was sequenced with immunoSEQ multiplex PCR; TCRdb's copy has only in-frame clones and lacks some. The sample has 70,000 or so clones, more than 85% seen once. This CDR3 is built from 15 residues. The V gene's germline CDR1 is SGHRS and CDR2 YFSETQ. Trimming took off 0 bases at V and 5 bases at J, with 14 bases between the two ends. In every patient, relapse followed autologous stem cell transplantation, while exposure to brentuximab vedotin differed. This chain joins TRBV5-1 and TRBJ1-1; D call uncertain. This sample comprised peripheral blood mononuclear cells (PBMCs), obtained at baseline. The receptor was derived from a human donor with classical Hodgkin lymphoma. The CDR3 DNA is TGCGCCAGCAGCTTGGGGGGAAGGGTTGGTACTGAAGCTTTCTTT. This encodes CASSLGGRVGTEAFF.